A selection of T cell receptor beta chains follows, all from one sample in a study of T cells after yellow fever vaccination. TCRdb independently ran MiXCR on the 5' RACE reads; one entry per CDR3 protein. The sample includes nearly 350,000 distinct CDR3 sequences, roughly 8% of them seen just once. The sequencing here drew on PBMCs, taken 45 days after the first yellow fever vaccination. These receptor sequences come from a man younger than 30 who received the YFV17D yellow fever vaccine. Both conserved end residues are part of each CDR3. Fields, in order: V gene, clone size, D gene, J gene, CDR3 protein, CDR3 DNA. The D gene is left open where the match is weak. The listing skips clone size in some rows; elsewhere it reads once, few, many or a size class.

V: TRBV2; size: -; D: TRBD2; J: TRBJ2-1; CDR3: CASRTGTSYNEQFF; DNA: TGTGCCAGCAGAACCGGGACTAGCTACAATGAGCAGTTCTTC
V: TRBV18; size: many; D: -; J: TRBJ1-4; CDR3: CASSPAGRDEKLFF; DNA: TGTGCCAGCTCACCGGCGGGGAGAGATGAAAAACTGTTTTTT
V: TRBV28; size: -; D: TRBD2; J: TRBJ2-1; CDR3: CASSSYTSGGAFGQFF; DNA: TGTGCCAGCAGTTCATACACTAGCGGGGGGGCCTTTGGGCAGTTCTTC
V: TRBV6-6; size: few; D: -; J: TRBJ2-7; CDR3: CASSLPGAYEQYF; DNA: TGTGCCAGCAGTCTCCCGGGGGCCTACGAGCAGTACTTC
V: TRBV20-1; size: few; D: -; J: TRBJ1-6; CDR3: CSARLAGYQNSPLHF; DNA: TGCAGTGCTAGACTCGCAGGGTACCAAAATTCACCCCTCCACTTT
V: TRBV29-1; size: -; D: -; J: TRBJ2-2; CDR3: CSVYFGGRDTGELFF; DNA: TGCAGCGTTTACTTCGGGGGTCGAGACACCGGGGAGCTGTTTTTT
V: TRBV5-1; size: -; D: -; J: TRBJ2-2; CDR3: CASSLSQTNTGELFF; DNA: TGCGCCAGCAGCTTGTCACAGACGAACACCGGGGAGCTGTTTTTT
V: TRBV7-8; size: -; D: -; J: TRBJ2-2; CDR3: CASSFGSPNTGELFF; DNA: TGTGCCAGCAGCTTCGGGTCCCCGAACACCGGGGAGCTGTTTTTT
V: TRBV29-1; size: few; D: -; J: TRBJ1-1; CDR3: CSYRGDRQEMNTEAFF; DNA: TGCAGCTACCGAGGCGACAGGCAAGAAATGAACACTGAAGCTTTCTTT
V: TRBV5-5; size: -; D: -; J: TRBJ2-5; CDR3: CASGPGGLCYETQYF; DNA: TGTGCCAGCGGCCCTGGGGGCCTCTGCTATGAGACCCAGTACTTC
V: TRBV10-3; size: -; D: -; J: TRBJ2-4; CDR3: CATRGASKNIQYF; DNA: TGTGCCACCCGGGGGGCAAGCAAAAACATTCAGTACTTC
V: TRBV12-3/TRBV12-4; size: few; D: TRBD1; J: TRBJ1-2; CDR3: CASSFTQGPFYGYTF; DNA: TGTGCCAGCAGTTTCACACAGGGGCCCTTCTATGGCTACACCTTC
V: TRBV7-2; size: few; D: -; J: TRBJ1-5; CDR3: CASSGGRDQPQHF; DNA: TGTGCCAGCAGCGGGGGCAGGGATCAGCCCCAGCATTTT
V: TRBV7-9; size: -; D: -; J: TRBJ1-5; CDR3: CASSLGGPMNQPQHF; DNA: TGTGCCAGCAGCTTAGGGGGACCGATGAATCAGCCCCAGCATTTT
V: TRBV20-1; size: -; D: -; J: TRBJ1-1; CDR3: CSARAGFVSEAFF; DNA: TGCAGTGCTAGAGCTGGGTTTGTGTCTGAAGCTTTCTTT
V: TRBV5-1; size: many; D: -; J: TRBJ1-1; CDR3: CASSPQGNTEAFF; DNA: TGCGCCAGCAGCCCCCAGGGTAACACTGAAGCTTTCTTT
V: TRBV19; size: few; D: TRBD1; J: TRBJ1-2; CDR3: CASTPAGGAGGYTF; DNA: TGTGCCAGTACGCCTGCAGGGGGAGCGGGTGGCTACACCTTC
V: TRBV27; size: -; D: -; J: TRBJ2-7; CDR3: CASRLSVTASYEQYF; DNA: TGTGCCAGCAGGTTATCGGTTACTGCCTCCTACGAGCAGTACTTC
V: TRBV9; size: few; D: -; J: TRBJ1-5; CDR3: CASSEGGGSFNQPQHF; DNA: TGTGCCAGCAGCGAGGGAGGAGGTAGTTTCAATCAGCCCCAGCATTTT
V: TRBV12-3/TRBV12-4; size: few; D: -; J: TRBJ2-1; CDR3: CASSFSPFYEQFF; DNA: TGTGCCAGCAGTTTCAGCCCCTTCTACGAGCAGTTCTTC
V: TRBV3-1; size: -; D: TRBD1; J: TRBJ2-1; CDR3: CASSPGTGPDEQFF; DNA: TGTGCCAGCAGCCCCGGGACAGGCCCCGATGAGCAGTTCTTC
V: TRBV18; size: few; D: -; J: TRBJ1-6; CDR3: CASSPPGVNSPLHF; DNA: TGTGCCAGCTCACCACCAGGGGTAAATTCACCCCTCCACTTT
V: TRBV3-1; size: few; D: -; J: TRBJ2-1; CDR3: CASSQDASAAGEQFF; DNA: TGTGCCAGCTCCCAAGACGCCAGCGCTGCTGGAGAGCAGTTCTTC
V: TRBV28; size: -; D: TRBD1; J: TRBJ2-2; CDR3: CASRTGGIGELFF; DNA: TGTGCCAGCAGGACAGGGGGCATAGGGGAGCTGTTTTTT
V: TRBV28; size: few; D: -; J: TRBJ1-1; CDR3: CASTPGSDVNTEAFF; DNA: TGTGCCAGCACCCCAGGGAGTGACGTGAACACTGAAGCTTTCTTT
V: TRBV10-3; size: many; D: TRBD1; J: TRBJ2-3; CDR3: CAISPQGASTDTQYF; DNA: TGTGCCATCAGCCCGCAGGGGGCTAGCACAGATACGCAGTATTTT
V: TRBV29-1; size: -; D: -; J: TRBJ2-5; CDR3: CSVDLEPEETQYF; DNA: TGCAGCGTTGATTTAGAGCCTGAAGAGACCCAGTACTTC
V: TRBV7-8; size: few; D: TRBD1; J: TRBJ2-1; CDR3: CASSSGQGHNEQFF; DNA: TGTGCCAGCAGCTCCGGACAGGGCCACAATGAGCAGTTCTTC
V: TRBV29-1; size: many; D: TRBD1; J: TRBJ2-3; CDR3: CSVDADRGSEDTQYF; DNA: TGCAGCGTTGATGCGGACAGGGGAAGTGAAGATACGCAGTATTTT
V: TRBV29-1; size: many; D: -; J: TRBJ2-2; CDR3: CSVDKLDTGELFF; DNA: TGCAGCGTTGACAAACTCGACACCGGGGAGCTGTTTTTT
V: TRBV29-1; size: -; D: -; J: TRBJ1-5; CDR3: CSVGTEGNQPQHF; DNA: TGCAGCGTTGGGACAGAAGGCAATCAGCCCCAGCATTTT
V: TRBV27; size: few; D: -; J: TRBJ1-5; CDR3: CASSLLPPRGQPQHF; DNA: TGTGCCAGCAGTTTATTGCCACCGAGAGGCCAGCCCCAGCATTTT
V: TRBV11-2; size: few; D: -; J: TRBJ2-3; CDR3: CASSSTLSGGGAGDTQYF; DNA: TGTGCCAGCAGCTCAACCCTTAGTGGTGGGGGGGCCGGAGATACGCAGTATTTT
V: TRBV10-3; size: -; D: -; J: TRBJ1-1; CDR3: CAIRDRFNTEAFF; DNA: TGTGCCATCAGAGACCGTTTTAACACTGAAGCTTTCTTT
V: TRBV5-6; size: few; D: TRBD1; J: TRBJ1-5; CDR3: CASSRTGGEGQPQHF; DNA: TGTGCCAGCAGCCGGACAGGGGGCGAGGGTCAGCCCCAGCATTTT
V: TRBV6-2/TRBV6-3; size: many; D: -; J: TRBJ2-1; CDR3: CASSYPSSYNEQFF; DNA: TGTGCCAGCAGTTATCCTAGCTCCTACAATGAGCAGTTCTTC
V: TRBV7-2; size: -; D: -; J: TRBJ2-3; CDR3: CASSPTASSDTQYF; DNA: TGTGCCAGCAGCCCCACGGCGAGTTCAGATACGCAGTATTTT
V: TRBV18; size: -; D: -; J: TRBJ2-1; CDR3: CASSLMDTTYNEQFF; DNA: TGTGCCAGCTCACTAATGGACACAACGTACAATGAGCAGTTCTTC
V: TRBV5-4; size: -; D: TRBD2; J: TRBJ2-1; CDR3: CASGRGTSGDNEQFF; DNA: TGTGCCAGCGGACGGGGGACTAGCGGGGACAATGAGCAGTTCTTC
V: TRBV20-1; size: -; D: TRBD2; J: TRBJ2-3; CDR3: CSASGGVTDTQYF; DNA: TGCAGTGCTAGCGGGGGGGTCACAGATACGCAGTATTTT
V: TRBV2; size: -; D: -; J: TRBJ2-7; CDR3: CASSGQATYEQYF; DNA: TGTGCCAGCAGTGGACAGGCCACCTACGAGCAGTACTTC
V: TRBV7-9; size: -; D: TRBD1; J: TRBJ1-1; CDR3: CASSLYDRATEAFF; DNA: TGTGCCAGCAGCTTATATGACAGGGCTACTGAAGCTTTCTTT
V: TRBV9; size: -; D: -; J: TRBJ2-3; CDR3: CASSAIGDTQYF; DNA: TGTGCCAGCAGCGCGATAGGAGATACGCAGTATTTT
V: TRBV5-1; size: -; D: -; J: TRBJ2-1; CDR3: CASSLVWWGEGQFF; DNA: TGCGCCAGCAGCTTGGTTTGGTGGGGAGAGGGGCAGTTCTTC
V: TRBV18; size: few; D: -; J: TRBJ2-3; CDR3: CASSQLRASTDTQYF; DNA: TGTGCCAGCTCACAACTGCGGGCCTCCACAGATACGCAGTATTTT